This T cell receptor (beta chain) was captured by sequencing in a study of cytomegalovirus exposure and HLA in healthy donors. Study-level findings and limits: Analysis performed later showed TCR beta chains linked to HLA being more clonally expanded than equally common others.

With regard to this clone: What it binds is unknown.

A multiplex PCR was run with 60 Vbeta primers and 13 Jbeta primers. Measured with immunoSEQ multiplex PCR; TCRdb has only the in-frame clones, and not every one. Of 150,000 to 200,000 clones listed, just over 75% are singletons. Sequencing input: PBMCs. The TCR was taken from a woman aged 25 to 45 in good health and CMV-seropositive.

The CDR3 DNA follows: TGTGCCACCAGCACTGACACAGAGCTCCAAGAGACCCAGTACTTC. Translation gives CATSTDTELQETQYF. V is TRBV15 and J is TRBJ2-5; D gene ambiguous. The CDR3 length is 15 residues. Germline CDR1 reads LNHNV; CDR2 reads YYDKDF (reference sequence). The germline V and J ends were trimmed by 4 bases and 1 base, with 13 bases remaining between them.